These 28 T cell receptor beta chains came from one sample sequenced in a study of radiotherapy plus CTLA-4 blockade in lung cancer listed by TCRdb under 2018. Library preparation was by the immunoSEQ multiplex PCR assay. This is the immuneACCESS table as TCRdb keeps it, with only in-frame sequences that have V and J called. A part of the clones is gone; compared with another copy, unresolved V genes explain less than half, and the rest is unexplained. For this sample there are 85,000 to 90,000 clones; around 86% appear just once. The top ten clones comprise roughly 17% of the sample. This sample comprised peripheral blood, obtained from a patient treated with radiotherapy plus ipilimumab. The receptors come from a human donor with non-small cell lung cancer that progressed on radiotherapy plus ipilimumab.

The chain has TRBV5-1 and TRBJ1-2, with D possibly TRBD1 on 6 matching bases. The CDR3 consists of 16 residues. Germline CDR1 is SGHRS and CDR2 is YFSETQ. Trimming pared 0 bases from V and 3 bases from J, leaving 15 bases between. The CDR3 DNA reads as TGCGCCAGCAGCTTGGACGGGGCGGGGGGCGACTATGGCTACACCTTC. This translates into CASSLDGAGGDYGYTF.

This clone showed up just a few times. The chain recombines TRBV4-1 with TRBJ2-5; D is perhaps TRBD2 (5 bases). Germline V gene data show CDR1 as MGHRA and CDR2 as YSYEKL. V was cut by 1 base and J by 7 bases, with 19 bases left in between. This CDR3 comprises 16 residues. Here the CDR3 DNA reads TGCGCCAGCAGCCAAGGGTTTGTCGGGGAAGCCATGACCCAGTACTTC. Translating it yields CASSQGFVGEAMTQYF.

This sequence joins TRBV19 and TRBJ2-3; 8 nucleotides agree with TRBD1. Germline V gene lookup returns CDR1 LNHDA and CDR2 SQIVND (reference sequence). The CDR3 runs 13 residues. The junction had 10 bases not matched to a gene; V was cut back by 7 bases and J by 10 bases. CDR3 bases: TGTGCCAGTACCGCGGCTGACAGGGGAGCGCAGTATTTT. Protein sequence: CASTAADRGAQYF.

The CDR3 reads CASSVGFRDEIAKNIQYF. CDR3 bases: TGTGCCAGCAGCGTAGGATTCCGGGATGAAATAGCCAAAAACATTCAGTACTTC. The chain employs TRBV9 and TRBJ2-4; maybe TRBD2 (5 bases). The CDR3 has 18 residues. Germline V gives CDR1 SGDLS, CDR2 YYNGEE. With 0 bases removed from V and 0 bases from J, the gap between germline ends came to 16 bases.

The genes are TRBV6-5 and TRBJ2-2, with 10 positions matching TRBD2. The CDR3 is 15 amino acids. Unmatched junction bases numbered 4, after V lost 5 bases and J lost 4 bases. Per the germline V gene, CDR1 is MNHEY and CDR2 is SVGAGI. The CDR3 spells CASSPGLASTGELFF. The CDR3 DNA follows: TGTGCCAGCAGTCCGGGACTAGCGAGCACCGGGGAGCTGTTTTTT.

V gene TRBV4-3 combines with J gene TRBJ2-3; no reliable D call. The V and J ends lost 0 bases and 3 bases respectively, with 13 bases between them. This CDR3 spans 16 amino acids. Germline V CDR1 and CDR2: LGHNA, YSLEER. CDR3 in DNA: TGCGCCAGCAGCCAAGATTTAAGGGTGCCTACAGATACGCAGTATTTT. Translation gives CASSQDLRVPTDTQYF.

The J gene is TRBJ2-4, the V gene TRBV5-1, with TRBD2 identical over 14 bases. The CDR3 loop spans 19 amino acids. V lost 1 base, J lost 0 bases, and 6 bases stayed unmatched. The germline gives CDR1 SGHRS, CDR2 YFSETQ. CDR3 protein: CASSLRVGLAGVAKNIQYF. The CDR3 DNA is TGCGCCAGCAGCTTGAGGGTGGGACTAGCGGGAGTAGCCAAAAACATTCAGTACTTC. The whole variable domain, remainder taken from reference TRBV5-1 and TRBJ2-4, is KAGVTQTPRYLIKTRGQQVTLSCSPISGHRSVSWYQQTPGQGLQFLFEYFSETQRNKGNFPGRFSGRQFSNSRSEMNVSTLELGDSALYLCASSLRVGLAGVAKNIQYFGAGTRLSVL.

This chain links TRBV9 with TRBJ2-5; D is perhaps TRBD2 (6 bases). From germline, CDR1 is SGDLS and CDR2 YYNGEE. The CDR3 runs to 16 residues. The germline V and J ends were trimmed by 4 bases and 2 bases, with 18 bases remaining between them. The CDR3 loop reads CASSSRGLGPQETQYF. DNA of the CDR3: TGTGCCAGCAGCTCCCGGGGACTCGGGCCTCAAGAGACCCAGTACTTC. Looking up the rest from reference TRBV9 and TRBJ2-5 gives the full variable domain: DSGVTQTPKHLITATGQRVTLRCSPRSGDLSVYWYQQSLDQGLQFLIQYYNGEERAKGNILERFSAQQFPDLHSELNLSSLELGDSALYFCASSSRGLGPQETQYFGPGTRLLVL.

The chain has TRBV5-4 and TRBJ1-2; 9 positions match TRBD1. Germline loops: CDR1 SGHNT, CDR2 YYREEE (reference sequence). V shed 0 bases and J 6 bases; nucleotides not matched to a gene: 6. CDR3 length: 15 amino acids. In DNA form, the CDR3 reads TGTGCCAGCAGCTTGGATCGGACAGGGGCGCATGGCTACACCTTC. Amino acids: CASSLDRTGAHGYTF.

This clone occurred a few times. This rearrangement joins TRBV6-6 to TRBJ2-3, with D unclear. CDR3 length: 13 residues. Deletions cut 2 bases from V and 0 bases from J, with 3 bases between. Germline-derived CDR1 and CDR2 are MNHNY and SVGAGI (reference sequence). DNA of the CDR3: TGTGCCAGCAGTTACACTAGCACAGATACGCAGTATTTT. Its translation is CASSYTSTDTQYF.

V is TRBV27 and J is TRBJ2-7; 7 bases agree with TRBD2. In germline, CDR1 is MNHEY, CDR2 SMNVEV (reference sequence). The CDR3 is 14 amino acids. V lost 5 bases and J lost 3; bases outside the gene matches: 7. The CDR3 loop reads CASSPTGGVYEQYF. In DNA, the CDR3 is TGTGCCAGCAGTCCCACGGGGGGTGTCTACGAGCAGTACTTC.

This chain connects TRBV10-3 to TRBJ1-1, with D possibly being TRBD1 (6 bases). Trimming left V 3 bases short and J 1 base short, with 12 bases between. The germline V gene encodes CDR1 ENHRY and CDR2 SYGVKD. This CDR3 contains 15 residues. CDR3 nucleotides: TGTGCCATCAGTGACCGCGGGGGCTCGAACACTGAAGCTTTCTTT. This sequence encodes CAISDRGGSNTEAFF.

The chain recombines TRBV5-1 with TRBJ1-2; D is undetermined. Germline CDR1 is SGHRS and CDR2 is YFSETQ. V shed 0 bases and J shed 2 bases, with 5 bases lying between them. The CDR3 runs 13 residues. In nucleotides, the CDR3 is TGCGCCAGCAGCTTGGCCGAAAACTATGGCTACACCTTC. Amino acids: CASSLAENYGYTF.

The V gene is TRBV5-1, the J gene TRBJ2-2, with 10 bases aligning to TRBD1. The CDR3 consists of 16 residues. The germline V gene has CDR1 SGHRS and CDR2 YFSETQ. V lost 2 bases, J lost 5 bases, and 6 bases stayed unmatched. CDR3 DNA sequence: TGCGCCAGCAGCTTTGGCGGGACAGGGGTTACCGGGGAGCTGTTTTTT. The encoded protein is CASSFGGTGVTGELFF.

The CDR3 spells CASSQAGTETYEQYF. CDR3 nucleotide sequence: TGTGCCAGCAGCCAAGCCGGGACGGAGACCTACGAGCAGTACTTC. The J gene is TRBJ2-5, the V gene TRBV4-2, with D perhaps TRBD1 or TRBD2 (5 bases each). The J call may not be correct, given that the DNA end is closer to TRBJ2-7. CDR1 LGHNA and CDR2 YNFKEQ come from the germline V gene. The CDR3 is 15 residues long.

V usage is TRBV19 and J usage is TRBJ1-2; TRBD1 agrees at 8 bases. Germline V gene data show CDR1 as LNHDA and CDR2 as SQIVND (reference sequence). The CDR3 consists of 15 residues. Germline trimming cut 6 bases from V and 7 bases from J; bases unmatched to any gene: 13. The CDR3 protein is CASSSQGARPSGYTF. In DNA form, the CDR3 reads TGTGCCAGTAGCAGTCAGGGGGCAAGACCTAGTGGCTACACCTTC.

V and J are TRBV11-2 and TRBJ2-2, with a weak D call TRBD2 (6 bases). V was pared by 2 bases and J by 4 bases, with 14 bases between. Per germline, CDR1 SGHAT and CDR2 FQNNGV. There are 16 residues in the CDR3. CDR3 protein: CASSLLGLATTGELFF. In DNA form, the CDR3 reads TGTGCCAGCAGCTTATTGGGCCTAGCGACCACCGGGGAGCTGTTTTTT.

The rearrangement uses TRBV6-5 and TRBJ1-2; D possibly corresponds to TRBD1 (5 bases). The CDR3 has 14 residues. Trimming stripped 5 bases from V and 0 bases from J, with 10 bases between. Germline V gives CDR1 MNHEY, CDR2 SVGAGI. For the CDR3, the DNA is TGTGCCAGCAGTAGGGGCAGCCCTAACTATGGCTACACCTTC. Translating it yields CASSRGSPNYGYTF.

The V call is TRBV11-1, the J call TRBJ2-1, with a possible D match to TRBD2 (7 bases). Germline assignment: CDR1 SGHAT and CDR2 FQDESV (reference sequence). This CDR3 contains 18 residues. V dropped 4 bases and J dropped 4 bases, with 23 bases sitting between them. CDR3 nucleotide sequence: TGTGCCAGCAGCTGGACTCTGATGGGGGCTAGCGGTTACAATGAGCAGTTCTTC. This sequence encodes CASSWTLMGASGYNEQFF.

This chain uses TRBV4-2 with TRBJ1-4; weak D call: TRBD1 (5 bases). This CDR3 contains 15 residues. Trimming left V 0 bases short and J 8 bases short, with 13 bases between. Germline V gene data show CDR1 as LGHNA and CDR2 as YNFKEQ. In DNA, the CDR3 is TGTGCCAGCAGCCAAGATCCCACAGGTGGGGAAAAACTGTTTTTT. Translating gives CASSQDPTGGEKLFF.

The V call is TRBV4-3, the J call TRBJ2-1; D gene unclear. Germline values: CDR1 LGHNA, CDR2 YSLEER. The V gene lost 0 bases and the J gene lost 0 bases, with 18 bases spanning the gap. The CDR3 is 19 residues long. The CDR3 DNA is TGCGCCAGCAGCCAAGATTCGGGTGGGCACCTAAGCTCCTACAATGAGCAGTTCTTC. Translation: CASSQDSGGHLSSYNEQFF.

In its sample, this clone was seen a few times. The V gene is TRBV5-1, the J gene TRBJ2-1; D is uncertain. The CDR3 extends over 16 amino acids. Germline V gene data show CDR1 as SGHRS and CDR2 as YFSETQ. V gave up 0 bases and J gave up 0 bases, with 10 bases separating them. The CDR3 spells CASSLDGSSSYNEQFF. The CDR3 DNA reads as TGCGCCAGCAGCTTGGATGGGTCTAGCTCCTACAATGAGCAGTTCTTC.

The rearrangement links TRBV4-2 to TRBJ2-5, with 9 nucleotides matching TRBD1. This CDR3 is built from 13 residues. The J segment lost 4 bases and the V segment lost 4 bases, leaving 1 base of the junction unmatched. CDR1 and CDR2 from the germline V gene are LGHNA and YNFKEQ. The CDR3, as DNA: TGTGCCAGCAGCCCGGACAGGGGAGAGACCCAGTACTTC. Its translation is CASSPDRGETQYF.

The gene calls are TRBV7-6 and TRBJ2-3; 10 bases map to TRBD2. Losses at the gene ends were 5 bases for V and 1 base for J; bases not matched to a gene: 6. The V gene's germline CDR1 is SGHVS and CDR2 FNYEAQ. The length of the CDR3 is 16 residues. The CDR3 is CASSAVGLAGTDTQYF. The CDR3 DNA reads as TGTGCCAGCAGCGCCGTAGGACTAGCGGGCACAGATACGCAGTATTTT.

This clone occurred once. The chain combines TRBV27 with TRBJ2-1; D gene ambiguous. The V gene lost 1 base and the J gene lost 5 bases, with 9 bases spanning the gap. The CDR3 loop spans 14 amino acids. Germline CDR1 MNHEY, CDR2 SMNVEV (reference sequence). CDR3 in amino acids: CASSLWADDNEQFF. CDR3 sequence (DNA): TGTGCCAGCAGTTTATGGGCAGATGACAATGAGCAGTTCTTC.

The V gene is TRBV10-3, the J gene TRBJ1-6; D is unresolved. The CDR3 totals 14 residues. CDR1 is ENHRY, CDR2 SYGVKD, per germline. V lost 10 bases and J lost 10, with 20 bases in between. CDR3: CATQIGLGKSPLHF. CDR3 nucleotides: TGTGCCACCCAAATAGGGCTGGGGAAGTCACCCCTCCACTTT.

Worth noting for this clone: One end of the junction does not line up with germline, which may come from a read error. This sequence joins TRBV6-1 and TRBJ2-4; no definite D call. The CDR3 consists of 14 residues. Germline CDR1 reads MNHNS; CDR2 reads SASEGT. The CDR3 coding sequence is TGTGCCAGCAGCCCTAGGGAAGCCAAAAGCATTCAGTACTTC. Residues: CASSPREAKSIQYF.

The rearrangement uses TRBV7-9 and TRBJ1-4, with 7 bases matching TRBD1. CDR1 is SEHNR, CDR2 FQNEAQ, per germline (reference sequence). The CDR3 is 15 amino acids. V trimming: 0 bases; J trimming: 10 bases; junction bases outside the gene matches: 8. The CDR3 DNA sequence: TGTGCCAGCAGCTTAGCGCAACACCCAGGGGGAAAACTGTTTTTT. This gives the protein CASSLAQHPGGKLFF.